The T cell receptor (beta chain) under discussion was sequenced for a study of blood T cell repertoires in COVID-19. The CDR3 is 12 residues long. Trimming took 5 bases from V and 11 from J, leaving 13 bases between them. The table came from immunoSEQ multiplex PCR; TCRdb's copy has only in-frame clones and leaves some out. The top ten hold 3.9% of the sample, which has some 150,000 clones, roughly 87% seen once. This receptor was identified in a woman in her sixties or seventies who had recovered from COVID-19. Sequencing was performed on peripheral blood. The chain couples TRBV12-3 or TRBV12-4 to TRBJ1-5; D is possibly TRBD1 (6 bases). CDR3 region: CASSQIQGSQHF. In DNA form, the CDR3 reads TGTGCCAGCAGTCAGATACAGGGATCCCAGCATTTT.